The 16 T cell receptor beta chains presented below share a single source sample, sequenced in a study of CD8 T cells in Susac syndrome. Roughly 0.5 to 1 ug RNA was reverse transcribed with random hexamers. TCRdb used MiXCR to reprocess the immunoSEQ multiplex PCR reads, holding one entry per CDR3 protein. The sample includes some 450,000 distinct CDR3 sequences, around 85% of them seen just once. Sequences were obtained from CD8+ T cells from PBMCs. The origin of the receptors is a human donor with multiple sclerosis.

This chain uses TRBV7-9 with TRBJ2-7, with D unresolved. V was pared by 1 base and J by 2 bases, with 9 bases between. CDR3 size: 14 residues. The germline V gene encodes CDR1 SEHNR and CDR2 FQNEAQ (reference sequence). This chain's CDR3 is CASSLDLIPYEQYF. The CDR3 region has the DNA TGTGCCAGCAGCTTAGACCTGATCCCCTACGAGCAGTACTTC.

The chain combines TRBV9 with TRBJ1-1; D is undetermined. This CDR3 comprises 16 residues. Germline CDR1 is SGDLS and CDR2 is YYNGEE. Trimming took 0 bases from V and 3 from J, leaving 15 bases between them. CDR3 DNA: TGTGCCAGCAGCGTAGAGGGTACAGAGAGCGACACTGAAGCTTTCTTT. The encoded protein is CASSVEGTESDTEAFF.

The genes are TRBV27 and TRBJ2-7; the D call may be TRBD1 or TRBD2 (5 bases each). The CDR3 contains 14 residues. Trimming shortened V by 6 bases and J by 2 bases, and 14 bases separated the two germline ends. Germline V gene sequence: CDR1 MNHEY, CDR2 SMNVEV (reference sequence). This CDR3 is CASRPGTQTYEQYF. CDR3 DNA sequence: TGTGCCAGCAGGCCCGGGACCCAGACCTACGAGCAGTACTTC.

The chain has TRBV5-1 and TRBJ2-7; 8 bases agree with TRBD1. The ends lost 4 bases at V and 6 bases at J; junction bases unmatched: 12. Germline V CDR1 and CDR2: SGHRS, YFSETQ. The CDR3 covers 15 residues. CDR3 coding DNA: TGCGCCAGCAGCCCCGGGACAGGCCCTATAAGCGAGCAGTACTTC. Residues: CASSPGTGPISEQYF.

The rearrangement links TRBV2 to TRBJ2-3; the D call may be TRBD1 or TRBD2 (6 bases each). Looked up from germline, CDR1 is SNHLY and CDR2 is FYNNEI. Trimming removed 6 bases from V and 0 bases from J, with 19 bases in between. This CDR3 has 17 amino acids. The CDR3 coding sequence is TGTGCCAGCAGGGGGGGCAGGGGTCGATCTAGCACAGATACGCAGTATTTT. This gives the protein CASRGGRGRSSTDTQYF. Complete variable domain (other parts from reference TRBV2 and TRBJ2-3): EPEVTQTPSHQVTQMGQEVILRCVPISNHLYFYWYRQILGQKVEFLVSFYNNEISEKSEIFDDQFSVERPDGSNFTLKIRSTKLEDSAMYFCASRGGRGRSSTDTQYFGPGTRLTVL.

The chain uses TRBV5-6 and TRBJ2-5; D is unresolved. The V gene lost 3 bases and the J gene lost 5 bases, with 11 bases spanning the gap. This CDR3 comprises 13 residues. Per the germline V gene, CDR1 is SGHDT and CDR2 is YYEEEE. The CDR3: CASSSGLKETQYF. Here the CDR3 DNA reads TGTGCCAGCAGCTCCGGCCTAAAGGAGACCCAGTACTTC. The full variable domain, with the rest looked up from reference TRBV5-6 and TRBJ2-5, is DAGVTQSPTHLIKTRGQQVTLRCSPKSGHDTVSWYQQALGQGPQFIFQYYEEEERQRGNFPDRFSGHQFPNYSSELNVNALLLGDSALYLCASSSGLKETQYFGPGTRLLVL.

The V call is TRBV27, the J call TRBJ1-5; no firm D call. The germline CDR1 and CDR2 sequences are MNHEY and SMNVEV (reference sequence). The CDR3 is 15 residues long. The V gene lost 0 bases and the J gene lost 4 bases, with 10 bases spanning the gap. The CDR3 coding sequence is TGTGCCAGCAGTTTATCTTTGACGGGGAATCAGCCCCAGCATTTT. Residues: CASSLSLTGNQPQHF.

The rearrangement uses TRBV27 and TRBJ1-6; D is perhaps TRBD1 (5 bases). CDR3 size: 14 residues. With 5 bases removed from V and 6 bases from J, the gap between germline ends came to 11 bases. Germline V gene lookup returns CDR1 MNHEY and CDR2 SMNVEV (reference sequence). CDR3 in amino acids: CASSPQGFNSPLHF. In DNA, the CDR3 is TGTGCCAGCAGTCCCCAGGGCTTTAATTCACCCCTCCACTTT.

The rearrangement links TRBV5-6 to TRBJ2-3; D uncertain. Trimming took 1 base from V and 5 from J, leaving 14 bases between them. This CDR3 comprises 15 residues. CDR1 SGHDT and CDR2 YYEEEE come from the germline V gene. The CDR3 coding sequence is TGTGCCAGCAGCTTGACCACTCTATTCAGAGATACGCAGTATTTT. Residues: CASSLTTLFRDTQYF.

The CDR3 loop reads CSAWDRGNEQFF. In nucleotides, the CDR3 is TGCAGTGCCTGGGACAGGGGCAATGAGCAGTTCTTC. The chain uses TRBV20-1 and TRBJ2-1; 10 bases are shared with TRBD1. The CDR3 sequence is 12 residues long. With 6 bases clipped from V and 6 bases from J, the junction kept 2 bases outside the gene matches. In germline, CDR1 is DFQATT, CDR2 SNEGSKA (reference sequence).

J is TRBJ2-2 and V is TRBV10-1; D is undetermined. Germline CDR1 is WNHNN and CDR2 is SYGVQD (reference sequence). The CDR3 consists of 14 residues. V gave up 4 bases and J gave up 0 bases, with 6 bases separating them. Here the CDR3 reads CASSGWPNTGELFF. Here the CDR3 DNA reads TGCGCCAGCAGTGGATGGCCGAACACCGGGGAGCTGTTTTTT.

This clonotype has only a few counts. V is TRBV5-4 and J is TRBJ1-2; D is ambiguous. CDR3 length equals 12 residues. V lost 0 bases, J lost 6 bases, and 6 bases lay in between. CDR1 SGHNT and CDR2 YYREEE come from the germline V gene (reference sequence). The CDR3 region is CASSLAGNGYTF. Here the CDR3 DNA reads TGTGCCAGCAGCTTGGCTGGTAATGGCTACACCTTC.

The chain has TRBV27 and TRBJ1-3; tentative D call: TRBD1 (5 bases). CDR3 length: 17 amino acids. V was shortened by 2 bases and J by 4 bases, with 18 bases between the two germline ends. Looked up from germline, CDR1 is MNHEY and CDR2 is SMNVEV (reference sequence). CDR3 in amino acids: CASSLLSGGSEGNTIYF. The CDR3 DNA is TGTGCCAGCAGTTTACTCAGTGGGGGGTCGGAAGGAAACACCATATATTTT.

V gene TRBV6-1 combines with J gene TRBJ1-3; maybe TRBD1 (5 bases). Trimming left V 8 bases short and J 0 bases short, with 8 bases between. The CDR3 is 13 residues long. Per germline, CDR1 MNHNS and CDR2 SASEGT. CDR3 coding DNA: TGTGCCAGCCTCGACAGCTCTGGAAACACCATATATTTT. Translation: CASLDSSGNTIYF.

The chain is built from TRBV7-9 and TRBJ2-1; D gene unclear. Germline lookup yields CDR1 SEHNR and CDR2 FQNEAQ (reference sequence). Trimming removed 3 bases at V and 7 bases at J, with 16 bases between. The length of the CDR3 is 15 residues. In DNA form, the CDR3 reads TGTGCCAGCAGCTTTTACCCCTCCGGTGAAAATGAGCAGTTCTTC. Its translation is CASSFYPSGENEQFF.

The chain joins TRBV5-4 to TRBJ1-1; a weak D match, TRBD1 (6 bases). Germline CDR1 SGHNT, CDR2 YYREEE (reference sequence). V lost 6 bases, J lost 2 bases, and 20 bases lay in between. The CDR3 is 16 amino acids. Here the CDR3 DNA reads TGTGCCAGCAACATTTGGGGGGGCCCGGCAAACACTGAAGCTTTCTTT. Its protein is CASNIWGGPANTEAFF. Variable domain in full (rest from reference TRBV5-4 and TRBJ1-1): ETGVTQSPTHLIKTRGQQVTLRCSSQSGHNTVSWYQQALGQGPQFIFQYYREEENGRGNFPPRFSGLQFPNYSSELNVNALELDDSALYLCASNIWGGPANTEAFFGQGTRLTVV.